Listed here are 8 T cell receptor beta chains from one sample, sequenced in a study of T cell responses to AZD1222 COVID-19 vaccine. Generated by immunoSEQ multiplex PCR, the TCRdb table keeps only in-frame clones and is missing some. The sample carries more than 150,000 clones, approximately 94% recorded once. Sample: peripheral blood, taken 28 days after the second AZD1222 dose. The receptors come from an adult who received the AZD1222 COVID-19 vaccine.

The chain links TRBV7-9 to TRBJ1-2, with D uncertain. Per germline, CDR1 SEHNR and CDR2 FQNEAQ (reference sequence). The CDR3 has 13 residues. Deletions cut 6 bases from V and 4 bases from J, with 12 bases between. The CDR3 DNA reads TGTGCCAGCAGAAGGGAGGGCTTCTATGGCTACACCTTC. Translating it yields CASRREGFYGYTF.

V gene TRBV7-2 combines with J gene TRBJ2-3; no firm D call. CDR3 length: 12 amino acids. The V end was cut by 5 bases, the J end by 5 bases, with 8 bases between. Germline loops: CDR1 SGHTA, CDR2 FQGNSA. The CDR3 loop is CASSPTQDTQYF. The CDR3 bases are TGTGCCAGCAGCCCAACACAAGATACGCAGTATTTT.

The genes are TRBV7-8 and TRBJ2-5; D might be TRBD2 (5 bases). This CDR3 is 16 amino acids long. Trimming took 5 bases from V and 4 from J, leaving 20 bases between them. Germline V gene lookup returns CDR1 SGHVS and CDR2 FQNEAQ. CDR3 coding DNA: TGTGCCAGCAGCGCGGAGAGGGAGTGGGGAAGAGAGACCCAGTACTTC. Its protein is CASSAEREWGRETQYF.

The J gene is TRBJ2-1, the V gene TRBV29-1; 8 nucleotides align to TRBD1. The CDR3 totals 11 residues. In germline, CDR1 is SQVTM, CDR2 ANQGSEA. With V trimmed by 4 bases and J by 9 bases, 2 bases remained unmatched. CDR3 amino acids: CSVVDRAEQFF. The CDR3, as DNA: TGCAGCGTTGTGGACAGGGCTGAGCAGTTCTTC.

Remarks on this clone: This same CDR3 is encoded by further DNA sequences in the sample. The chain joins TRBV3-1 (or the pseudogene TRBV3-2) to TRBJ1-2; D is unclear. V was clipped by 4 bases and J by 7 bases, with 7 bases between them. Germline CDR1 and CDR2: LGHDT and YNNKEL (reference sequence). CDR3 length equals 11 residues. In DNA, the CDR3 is TGTGCCAGCAGCCCGGGTGGTGGCTACACCTTC. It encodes CASSPGGGYTF.

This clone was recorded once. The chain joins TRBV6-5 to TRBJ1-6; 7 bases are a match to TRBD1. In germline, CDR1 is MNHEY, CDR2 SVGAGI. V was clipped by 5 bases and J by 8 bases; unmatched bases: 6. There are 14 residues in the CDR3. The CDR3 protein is CASSTRGGDSPLHF. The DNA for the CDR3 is TGTGCCAGCAGTACGAGAGGGGGCGATTCACCCCTCCACTTT.

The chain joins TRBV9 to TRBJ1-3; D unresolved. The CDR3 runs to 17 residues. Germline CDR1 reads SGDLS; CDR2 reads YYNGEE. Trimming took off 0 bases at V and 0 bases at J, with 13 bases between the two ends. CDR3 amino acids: CASSVAGEILSGNTIYF. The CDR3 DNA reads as TGTGCCAGCAGCGTAGCTGGAGAAATCCTCTCTGGAAACACCATATATTTT.

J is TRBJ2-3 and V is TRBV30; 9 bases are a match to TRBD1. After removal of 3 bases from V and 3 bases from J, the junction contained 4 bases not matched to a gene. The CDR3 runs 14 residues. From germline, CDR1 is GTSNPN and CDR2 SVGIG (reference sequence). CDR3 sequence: CAWSGTGWTDTQYF. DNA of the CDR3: TGTGCCTGGAGCGGGACAGGGTGGACAGATACGCAGTATTTT.